This T cell receptor beta chain was recovered during a study of T cells in Graves' hyperthyroidism and ophthalmopathy. The study's findings and limits: Most thyroid clonotypes expanded above 0.001 appeared in blood too. A model of 13 V-J pairs discriminated ophthalmopathy from stable hyperthyroidism.

Template material for amplifying TCR beta CDR3 regions consisted of RNA transcripts. A first-round RT-PCR of the TCR CDR3 used the HTBI primer set. TCRdb recomputed calls from the multiplex PCR reads with MiXCR, one row per CDR3 protein. The repertoire includes 300,000 to 450,000 distinct CDR3 sequences, 14% to 15% of them detected once, and approximately 32% sits in the top ten. Stable Graves' hyperthyroidism denoted no ophthalmopathy progression over 18 months. Diagnosis rested on symptoms, serum thyroxine and TRAb, thyroid ultrasound, and orbital computed tomography. Germline CDR1 reads GTSNPN; CDR2 reads SVGIG (reference sequence). Trimming removed 0 bases from V and 2 bases from J, with 5 bases in between. CDR3 length: 13 residues. Ten or more counts support this clonotype. What it recognizes is unknown.

The receptor was derived from a woman in her 30s with Graves' hyperthyroidism. This chain links TRBV30 with TRBJ1-3; D may be TRBD1 (5 bases). The specimen was blood. For the CDR3, the DNA is TGTGCCTGGAGTGTAGGGGCTGGAAACACCATATATTTT. Translated, it gives CAWSVGAGNTIYF.